This T cell receptor beta chain derives from a study of T cell changes during pregnancy in multiple sclerosis. Clones were read by immunoSEQ multiplex PCR, and TCRdb kept only the in-frame ones, dropping some. The profile shows 55,000 to 80,000 clones, around 94% of them singletons. This CDR3 comprises 16 residues. The V and J ends lost 0 bases and 6 bases, in that order; junction bases with no gene match: 8. Germline V gene data show CDR1 as SGHRS and CDR2 as YFSETQ. The rearrangement links TRBV5-1 to TRBJ2-3, with 9 bases aligning to TRBD1. This receptor was taken from a female donor with multiple sclerosis, enrolled in a pregnancy study. Sequencing was performed on peripheral blood, taken in the third trimester of pregnancy. The CDR3: CASSLDGTGTGDTQYF. CDR3 DNA sequence: TGCGCCAGCAGCTTGGATGGGACAGGGACCGGTGATACGCAGTATTTT.